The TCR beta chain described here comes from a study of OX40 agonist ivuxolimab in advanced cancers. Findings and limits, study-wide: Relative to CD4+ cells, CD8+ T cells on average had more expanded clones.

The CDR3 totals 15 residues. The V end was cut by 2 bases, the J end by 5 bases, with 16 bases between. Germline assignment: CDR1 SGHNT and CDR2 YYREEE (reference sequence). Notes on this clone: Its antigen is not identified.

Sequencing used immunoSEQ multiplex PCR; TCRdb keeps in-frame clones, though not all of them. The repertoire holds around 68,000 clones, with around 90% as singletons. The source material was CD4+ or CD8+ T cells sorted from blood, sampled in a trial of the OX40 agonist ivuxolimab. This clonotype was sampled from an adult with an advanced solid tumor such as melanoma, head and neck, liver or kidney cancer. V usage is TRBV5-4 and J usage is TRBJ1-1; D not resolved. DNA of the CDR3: TGTGCCAGCAGCTTCCTGGATGGGGTTGCAACTGAAGCTTTCTTT. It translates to CASSFLDGVATEAFF.